A single sample gave rise to the 17 T cell receptor beta chains below, sequenced in a study of spatial heterogeneity in lung cancer. Overall study findings and caveats: Within tumors, counts of expanded alpha and beta TCRs tracked tumor mutation counts.

No antigen is known for these receptors. Time point meaning: sample taken at primary tumor resection. Using its own MiXCR run on the 5' RACE reads, TCRdb lists one record per CDR3 protein. The sample records roughly 17,000 distinct CDR3 sequences, approximately 6.8% being singletons. The input for sequencing was lung tumor tissue, taken at surgery. These receptors all come from a female donor with early-stage non-small cell lung cancer.

This clonotype was detected ten times or more. This beta chain turned up in a library designed for alpha chains; as an off-target read, its abundance says little. The chain is built from TRBV3-1 and TRBJ2-7; TRBD1 agrees at 11 bases. The germline CDR1 and CDR2 sequences are LGHDT and YNNKEL (reference sequence). The junction had 4 bases not matched to a gene; V was cut back by 6 bases and J by 3 bases. The CDR3 covers 14 residues. The CDR3 reads CASSGTGGFYEQYF. The CDR3 DNA is TGTGCCAGCAGTGGGACAGGGGGTTTCTACGAGCAGTACTTC.

This clonotype has at least ten counts. The library was designed around alpha chains, so this beta chain is a stray read whose abundance carries little weight. This rearrangement joins TRBV5-4 to TRBJ2-3, with D perhaps matching TRBD2 (6 bases). Trimming pared 0 bases from V and 5 bases from J, leaving 7 bases between. This CDR3 contains 13 residues. CDR1 SGHNT and CDR2 YYREEE come from the germline V gene (reference sequence). The CDR3 nucleotides are TGTGCCAGCAGCTTGGCCGGGAGAGATACGCAGTATTTT. This encodes CASSLAGRDTQYF.

This clonotype was counted at least ten times. This beta chain slipped into a library made for alpha chains as a stray read, so its size is not meaningful. The CDR3 nucleotides read TGTGCCAGCAGACTAAGTGAGACCCAGTACTTC. This codes for CASRLSETQYF. J is TRBJ2-5 and V is TRBV2; D uncertain. CDR1 SNHLY and CDR2 FYNNEI come from the germline V gene. V was shortened by 6 bases and J by 5 bases, with 7 bases between the two germline ends. CDR3 length equals 11 residues.

Within the sample, this clonotype is medium-sized. Since it is a stray read in a library aimed at alpha chains, this beta chain has a size that is not meaningful. V and J are TRBV20-1 and TRBJ2-1, with D possibly TRBD2 on 6 matching bases. The CDR3 loop spans 15 amino acids. Germline V gene lookup returns CDR1 DFQATT and CDR2 SNEGSKA (reference sequence). Deletions cut 6 bases from V and 4 bases from J, with 19 bases between. The CDR3, as DNA: TGCAGTGCAAGGCCGGGGGTAGCGCGTTACAATGAGCAGTTCTTC. Translating gives CSARPGVARYNEQFF.

At least ten counts were recorded for this clonotype. A library made for alpha chains picked up this beta chain off target, so its size means little. The chain carries TRBV5-4 and TRBJ1-6, with 9 bases that match TRBD1. J gave up 9 bases and V 0 bases, and 4 bases lay outside the gene matches. Per germline, CDR1 SGHNT and CDR2 YYREEE (reference sequence). This CDR3 contains 15 residues. The CDR3 is CASSLGGQGASPLHF. The CDR3 DNA reads as TGTGCCAGCAGCTTGGGGGGACAGGGTGCTTCACCCCTCCACTTT.

This clonotype has ten or more counts. This beta chain was picked up by a library intended for alpha chains and is off target, so its count carries little meaning. The chain joins TRBV28 to TRBJ2-7; no definite D call. Germline V gives CDR1 MDHEN, CDR2 SYDVKM. V was clipped by 5 bases and J by 5 bases, with 13 bases between them. There are 13 residues in the CDR3. In DNA form, the CDR3 reads TGTGCCAGCAGTGTCATATCAACAAACGAGCAGTACTTC. Amino acids: CASSVISTNEQYF.

In its sample, this clonotype was seen many times. This beta chain represents an off-target read in a library built for alpha chains; its size is of limited meaning. The genes are TRBV7-2 and TRBJ1-1; D is unresolved. The CDR3 loop spans 13 amino acids. Trimming cost V 8 bases and J 1 base, with 11 bases left between them. From germline, CDR1 is SGHTA and CDR2 FQGNSA. The CDR3 region has the DNA TGTGCCAGCTCCAGAAACAGGAACACTGAAGCTTTCTTT. Encoded protein: CASSRNRNTEAFF.

This clonotype showed up many times. This beta chain appears as a stray read in a library generated for alpha chains; its size is not informative. The chain joins TRBV7-8 to TRBJ2-6; D may be TRBD1 or TRBD2 (5 bases each). Trimming pared 5 bases from V and 0 bases from J, leaving 14 bases between. The CDR3 extends over 17 amino acids. Germline V gives CDR1 SGHVS, CDR2 FQNEAQ. The CDR3 DNA is TGTGCCAGCAGCACTGGGACGGGCCACTCTGGGGCCAACGTCCTGACTTTC. As protein: CASSTGTGHSGANVLTF.

This clonotype has a count of ten or more. As an off-target read in a library built for alpha chains, this beta chain has a frequency of little significance. The chain couples TRBV7-2 to TRBJ2-5; D is uncertain. V was cut by 1 base and J by 2 bases, with 11 bases left in between. CDR1 is SGHTA, CDR2 FQGNSA, per germline. The CDR3 consists of 15 residues. CDR3 sequence (DNA): TGTGCCAGCAGCTTAGTATGGGCCGATCAAGAGACCCAGTACTTC. Translated: CASSLVWADQETQYF.

This clonotype has ten or more counts. The size of this beta chain means little, since it is a stray read in a library made for alpha chains. The chain uses TRBV6-2 or TRBV6-3 and TRBJ1-6; D not resolved. From germline, CDR1 is MNHEY and CDR2 SVGEGT. This CDR3 region has 14 residues. V lost 6 bases, J lost 4 bases, and 10 bases lay in between. The DNA for the CDR3 is TGTGCCAGCAGGAAGGCGCCATATAATTCACCCCTCCACTTT. Translated, it gives CASRKAPYNSPLHF.

For this clonotype: The library was built for alpha chains, so this beta chain is an off-target read and its size means little. This chain links TRBV2 with TRBJ1-1, with TRBD1 identical over 7 bases. Trimming at V came to 5 bases and at J to 1 base, leaving 4 bases not matched to a gene. This CDR3 spans 14 amino acids. From germline, CDR1 is SNHLY and CDR2 FYNNEI. The CDR3 protein is CASSRGTENTEAFF. The CDR3 bases are TGTGCCAGCAGTAGGGGGACAGAGAACACTGAAGCTTTCTTT.

This clonotype has a count of ten or more. The library was built for alpha chains, so this beta chain is an off-target read and its size means little. J is TRBJ2-3 and V is TRBV19; 9 positions match TRBD2. Germline V gene lookup returns CDR1 LNHDA and CDR2 SQIVND (reference sequence). The CDR3 length is 16 residues. V trimming: 6 bases; J trimming: 5 bases; junction bases outside the gene matches: 12. CDR3 in amino acids: CASSLVAAGGKDTQYF. CDR3 DNA: TGTGCCAGTAGCCTGGTTGCGGCGGGGGGGAAAGATACGCAGTATTTT.

Notes on this clonotype: This beta chain represents an off-target read in a library built for alpha chains; its size is of limited meaning. The V call is TRBV29-1, the J call TRBJ2-5; TRBD2 matches at 14 bases. Germline V gene data show CDR1 as SQVTM and CDR2 as ANQGSEA. The CDR3 runs to 17 residues. J gave up 3 bases and V 2 bases, and 8 bases lay outside the gene matches. DNA of the CDR3: TGCAGCGTTGAAAGGTTGGGACTAGCGGGGGTCAAAGAGACCCAGTACTTC. Residues: CSVERLGLAGVKETQYF.

This clonotype was detected ten times or more. Within a library made for alpha chains, this beta chain is off target, and its count is uninformative. The CDR3 reads CSASFPDDSGANVLTF. CDR3 DNA: TGCAGTGCCTCCTTCCCCGACGACTCTGGGGCCAACGTCCTGACTTTC. This chain connects TRBV20-1 to TRBJ2-6; D remains unclear. This CDR3 comprises 16 residues. V was cut by 6 bases and J by 0 bases, with 15 bases left in between. CDR1 and CDR2 (germline): DFQATT, SNEGSKA (reference sequence).

This clonotype was recorded many times. This beta chain came through as a stray read in a library set up for alpha chains, and its size says little. This chain uses TRBV7-2 with TRBJ1-1; D remains unclear. This CDR3 is 14 amino acids long. The V gene lost 5 bases and the J gene lost 0 bases, with 10 bases spanning the gap. Germline CDR1 is SGHTA and CDR2 is FQGNSA. CDR3 sequence reads: CASSPSYLNTEAFF. In DNA form, the CDR3 reads TGTGCCAGCAGCCCGTCTTATTTGAACACTGAAGCTTTCTTT.

This clonotype was observed at least ten times. This beta chain is an unintended read in a library built for alpha chains; its size means little. The chain couples TRBV12-3 or TRBV12-4 to TRBJ2-5, with D perhaps matching TRBD2 (6 bases). There are 13 residues in the CDR3. The V end was cut by 8 bases, the J end by 10 bases, with 20 bases between. The CDR3 DNA is TGTGCCAGCTTACTTGGGACTTCGAGGGTCCAGTACTTC. The encoded protein is CASLLGTSRVQYF.

A remark on this clonotype: Because the library targeted alpha chains, this beta chain is an off-target read whose size means little. The chain couples TRBV12-5 to TRBJ2-6; D unresolved. Trimming cost V 6 bases and J 2 bases, with 5 bases left between them. Germline CDR1 and CDR2: LGHNT and FRNRAP. The CDR3 length is 13 residues. The CDR3 DNA reads as TGTGCTAGTGGGGATGCTGGGGCCAACGTCCTGACTTTC. As protein: CASGDAGANVLTF.